The 32 T cell receptor beta chains below were found in one sample sequenced in a study of shared clonotypes between healthy human individuals. Method: immunoSEQ multiplex PCR; TCRdb's copy keeps in-frame clones and lacks some. The data hold approximately 2.5 million clones, with 90% to 95% observed a single time. Source material: naive CD4+ T cells sorted from blood. Subset defined: CD45RA+ positively selected. The receptors come from a man aged 18 to 29 in good health.

A single count supports this clone. The chain links TRBV2 to TRBJ2-6; D ambiguous. Trimming pared 1 base from V and 0 bases from J, leaving 16 bases between. Germline CDR1 reads SNHLY; CDR2 reads FYNNEI. There are 19 residues in the CDR3. The CDR3 nucleotides are TGTGCCAGCAGTGAAGTGGGTTGGCGGCCTGGCTCTGGGGCCAACGTCCTGACTTTC. Residues: CASSEVGWRPGSGANVLTF.

This clone appeared a single time. The chain uses TRBV27 and TRBJ2-7, with unresolved D. V gave up 3 bases and J gave up 4 bases, with 7 bases separating them. Germline loops: CDR1 MNHEY, CDR2 SMNVEV (reference sequence). CDR3 length equals 12 residues. The CDR3 DNA follows: TGTGCCAGCAGTTTTCAAGATTACGAGCAGTACTTC. Amino acids: CASSFQDYEQYF.

The chain is built from TRBV11-3 and TRBJ2-1, with a weak D call TRBD1 (7 bases). The germline V gene has CDR1 SGHNT and CDR2 YENEEA. The CDR3 is 13 residues long. V lost 5 bases and J lost 9, with 14 bases in between. The chain's CDR3 is CASSRNQGGEQFF. CDR3 bases: TGTGCCAGCAGCCGAAATCAGGGGGGTGAGCAGTTCTTC.

This clone was counted a single time. The rearrangement links TRBV10-3 to TRBJ2-3, with a tentative D call TRBD2 (5 bases). CDR1 is ENHRY, CDR2 SYGVKD, per germline. The CDR3 has 15 residues. Trimming took 4 bases from V and 1 from J, leaving 12 bases between them. CDR3 protein: CAISVRLGGTDTQYF. The CDR3 DNA follows: TGTGCCATCAGTGTTAGGTTGGGAGGCACAGATACGCAGTATTTT.

This clone appeared a few times. V usage is TRBV19 and J usage is TRBJ2-7; 8 nucleotides line up with TRBD2. Germline V gives CDR1 LNHDA, CDR2 SQIVND (reference sequence). The V segment lost 5 bases and the J segment 2 bases; nucleotides outside the gene matches: 8. CDR3 size: 15 residues. Here the CDR3 reads CASSRTAGVAYEQYF. The CDR3, as DNA: TGTGCCAGTAGTCGTACAGCGGGGGTTGCCTACGAGCAGTACTTC.

This clone was counted once. The J gene is TRBJ1-5, the V gene TRBV7-2; D possibly corresponds to TRBD1 (5 bases). CDR1 is SGHTA, CDR2 FQGNSA, per germline. The CDR3 totals 16 residues. The V gene lost 5 bases and the J gene lost 2 bases, with 16 bases spanning the gap. Here the CDR3 DNA reads TGTGCCAGCAGCCCCCAGGGACTAAAGGGCAATCAGCCCCAGCATTTT. Translated: CASSPQGLKGNQPQHF.

The V gene is TRBV19, the J gene TRBJ2-7, with D uncertain. CDR1 and CDR2 (germline): LNHDA, SQIVND (reference sequence). The V end was cut by 6 bases, the J end by 2 bases, with 14 bases between. This CDR3 contains 14 residues. CDR3 DNA: TGTGCCAGTAGCCTCCTGGACCCCCCCTACGAGCAGTACTTC. The encoded protein is CASSLLDPPYEQYF.

This clone appeared once. The chain links TRBV6-5 to TRBJ2-7; D call uncertain. V lost 6 bases, J lost 3 bases, and 12 bases lay in between. Germline CDR1 and CDR2: MNHEY and SVGAGI. This CDR3 has 13 residues. As DNA, the CDR3 is TGTGCCAGCAGCTCCCCTCCGGGCTACGAGCAGTACTTC. Its translation is CASSSPPGYEQYF.

Written as DNA, the CDR3 is TGCGCCAGCAACATGCGGGGGGAATACACAGATACGCAGTATTTT. Translating it yields CASNMRGEYTDTQYF. This sequence joins TRBV5-1 and TRBJ2-3; 8 bases fit TRBD2. Germline-derived CDR1 and CDR2 are SGHRS and YFSETQ. The V segment lost 6 bases and the J segment 2 bases; nucleotides outside the gene matches: 8. The CDR3 length is 15 residues. Full variable domain (rest looked up from reference TRBV5-1 and TRBJ2-3): KAGVTQTPRYLIKTRGQQVTLSCSPISGHRSVSWYQQTPGQGLQFLFEYFSETQRNKGNFPGRFSGRQFSNSRSEMNVSTLELGDSALYLCASNMRGEYTDTQYFGPGTRLTVL.

This clone was counted once. The chain couples TRBV4-2 to TRBJ2-2; 9 bases map to TRBD1. V dropped 0 bases and J dropped 4; count of bases not matched to a gene: 6. The CDR3 length is 17 residues. CDR1 is LGHNA and CDR2 is YNFKEQ in the germline V gene. The CDR3 DNA reads as TGTGCCAGCAGCCAAGAATGGGGACAGGGCTCCACCGGGGAGCTGTTTTTT. Protein product: CASSQEWGQGSTGELFF.

The rearrangement joins TRBV29-1 to TRBJ2-7; 12 nucleotides agree with TRBD1. The trim removed 4 bases at V and 0 bases at J, leaving 7 bases unmatched. Germline-derived CDR1 and CDR2 are SQVTM and ANQGSEA. The CDR3 consists of 16 residues. The CDR3, as DNA: TGCAGCGTTGTCGGATGGGACAGGGGGCCCTCCTACGAGCAGTACTTC. Encoded protein: CSVVGWDRGPSYEQYF.

The J gene is TRBJ1-1, the V gene TRBV7-2, with D unclear. Trimming removed 4 bases at V and 0 bases at J, with 9 bases between. CDR1 and CDR2 from the germline V gene are SGHTA and FQGNSA. The CDR3 totals 14 residues. CDR3 region: CASSSGPMNTEAFF. CDR3 DNA: TGTGCCAGCAGCTCGGGCCCGATGAACACTGAAGCTTTCTTT.

The chain is built from TRBV5-1 and TRBJ1-1, with D perhaps matching TRBD1 (5 bases). The V gene lost 4 bases and the J gene lost 6 bases, with 16 bases spanning the gap. Germline V gene sequence: CDR1 SGHRS, CDR2 YFSETQ. The CDR3 has 14 amino acids. The CDR3 DNA follows: TGCGCCAGCAGCCCCAGGGCCGAGATAGCTGAAGCTTTCTTT. Translated: CASSPRAEIAEAFF.

The chain's CDR3 is CASSIIAGESYNEQFF. The CDR3 nucleotides read TGCGCCAGCAGCATTATAGCGGGAGAGTCCTACAATGAGCAGTTCTTC. The chain couples TRBV5-1 to TRBJ2-1, with 9 bases matching TRBD2. The germline CDR1 and CDR2 sequences are SGHRS and YFSETQ. The V and J ends lost 4 bases and 1 base, in that order; junction bases with no gene match: 6. CDR3 length: 16 residues.

This chain connects TRBV11-2 to TRBJ2-6; no firm D call. The CDR3 loop spans 19 amino acids. Trimming removed 5 bases at V and 0 bases at J, with 20 bases between. CDR1 and CDR2 (germline): SGHAT, FQNNGV. The CDR3 sequence is CASSPRIGNTNSGANVLTF. In nucleotides, the CDR3 is TGTGCCAGCAGCCCGAGGATCGGAAACACTAACTCTGGGGCCAACGTCCTGACTTTC.

V gene TRBV18 combines with J gene TRBJ1-4; D gene uncertain. Per germline, CDR1 KGHSH and CDR2 LQKENI. Trimming shortened V by 0 bases and J by 4 bases, and 6 bases separated the two germline ends. The CDR3 totals 14 residues. This CDR3 is CASSPPEHNEKLFF. CDR3 DNA sequence: TGTGCCAGCTCACCACCAGAGCATAATGAAAAACTGTTTTTT.

This chain connects TRBV6-1 to TRBJ2-3, with D possibly matching TRBD2 (6 bases). CDR3 length: 15 residues. The germline gives CDR1 MNHNS, CDR2 SASEGT. V lost 4 bases to trimming and J lost 2 bases, with 13 bases between them. The CDR3 loop reads CASSVGGRLTDTQYF. The CDR3 nucleotides read TGTGCCAGCAGTGTTGGGGGGAGGCTCACAGATACGCAGTATTTT.

Only a few counts were recorded for this clone. V gene TRBV10-1 combines with J gene TRBJ2-1; 7 bases match TRBD2. Germline V gene sequence: CDR1 WNHNN, CDR2 SYGVQD (reference sequence). The J segment lost 0 bases and the V segment lost 2 bases, leaving 4 bases of the junction unmatched. The length of the CDR3 is 16 residues. CDR3 in DNA: TGCGCCAGCAGTGAGGACGGGAGGAGCTCCTACAATGAGCAGTTCTTC. Amino acid sequence: CASSEDGRSSYNEQFF.

The chain is built from TRBV2 and TRBJ2-7, with D hard to call. The CDR3 totals 12 residues. Germline CDR1 SNHLY, CDR2 FYNNEI. The ends were cut back, 7 bases at V and 1 base at J, with 8 bases in the middle. The CDR3 sequence: CASKFSSYEQYF. The CDR3, as DNA: TGTGCCAGCAAATTCAGTTCCTACGAGCAGTACTTC. Combining the CDR3 with reference TRBV2 and TRBJ2-7 gives the whole variable domain EPEVTQTPSHQVTQMGQEVILRCVPISNHLYFYWYRQILGQKVEFLVSFYNNEISEKSEIFDDQFSVERPDGSNFTLKIRSTKLEDSAMYFCASKFSSYEQYFGPGTRLTVT.

The chain links TRBV6-1 to TRBJ1-5; D ambiguous. The CDR3 has 12 residues. Germline V gene sequence: CDR1 MNHNS, CDR2 SASEGT. V was pared by 6 bases and J by 3 bases, with 6 bases between. CDR3: CASSGPNQPQHF. DNA for the CDR3: TGTGCCAGCAGCGGACCCAATCAGCCCCAGCATTTT.

The chain joins TRBV10-3 to TRBJ2-1, with 7 nucleotides matching TRBD2. Germline V gives CDR1 ENHRY, CDR2 SYGVKD. The CDR3 contains 15 residues. V lost 2 bases, J lost 8 bases, and 9 bases stayed unmatched. CDR3 DNA: TGTGCCATCAGTGAGGCAGGACTAGGCCCCGATGAGCAGTTCTTC. This translates into CAISEAGLGPDEQFF.

This chain uses TRBV7-9 with TRBJ2-5; 7 bases align to TRBD1. The CDR3 contains 15 residues. Per the germline V gene, CDR1 is SEHNR and CDR2 is FQNEAQ (reference sequence). The J segment lost 5 bases and the V segment lost 4 bases, leaving 10 bases of the junction unmatched. DNA of the CDR3: TGTGCCAGCAGCTATTACAGGGGAAAGATGGAGACCCAGTACTTC. It is translated as CASSYYRGKMETQYF. Using reference TRBV7-9 and TRBJ2-5 for the parts outside the CDR3, the full variable domain is DTGVSQNPRHKITKRGQNVTFRCDPISEHNRLYWYRQTLGQGPEFLTYFQNEAQLEKSRLLSDRFSAERPKGSFSTLEIQRTEQGDSAMYLCASSYYRGKMETQYFGPGTRLLVL.

V is TRBV28 and J is TRBJ1-1, with a possible D match to TRBD1 (5 bases). Trimming cost V 6 bases and J 7 bases, with 12 bases left between them. The CDR3 has 12 amino acids. CDR1 and CDR2 from the germline V gene are MDHEN and SYDVKM. CDR3 nucleotides: TGTGCCAGCAGCCTCGGAGGGGTTGAAGCTTTCTTT. This encodes CASSLGGVEAFF.

This clone was picked up a small number of times. Other nucleotide sequences from this sample produce the same CDR3. The V and J genes are TRBV10-3 and TRBJ1-1; the D is unclear. V was clipped by 6 bases and J by 2 bases, with 4 bases between them. The V gene's germline CDR1 is ENHRY and CDR2 SYGVKD. This CDR3 spans 11 amino acids. This CDR3 is CAIRSNTEAFF. The CDR3 DNA sequence: TGTGCCATCAGGAGTAACACTGAAGCTTTCTTT.

This chain uses TRBV6-6 with TRBJ2-7; perhaps TRBD1 as D (6 bases). Germline loops: CDR1 MNHNY, CDR2 SVGAGI (reference sequence). V was shortened by 5 bases and J by 4 bases, with 12 bases between the two germline ends. The length of the CDR3 is 13 residues. The CDR3 DNA follows: TGTGCCAGCAGTCAAGGACAGTCGTACGAGCAGTACTTC. This translates into CASSQGQSYEQYF.

On this clone itself: Other DNA sequences of this sample code for an identical CDR3. This chain connects TRBV28 to TRBJ1-1; no firm D call. Trimming shortened V by 3 bases and J by 1 base, and 6 bases separated the two germline ends. Germline V gene data show CDR1 as MDHEN and CDR2 as SYDVKM. The CDR3 sequence is 13 residues long. This CDR3 reads CASSFRRNTEAFF. CDR3 nucleotide sequence: TGTGCCAGCAGTTTCCGCAGGAACACTGAAGCTTTCTTT. The variable domain in full, completed from reference TRBV28 and TRBJ1-1, reads DVKVTQSSRYLVKRTGEKVFLECVQDMDHENMFWYRQDPGLGLRLIYFSYDVKMKEKGDIPEGYSVSREKKERFSLILESASTNQTSMYLCASSFRRNTEAFFGQGTRLTVV.

The rearrangement uses TRBV7-2 and TRBJ2-3; D remains ambiguous. Per the germline V gene, CDR1 is SGHTA and CDR2 is FQGNSA. CDR3 length: 16 amino acids. Trimming took off 1 base at V and 2 bases at J, with 13 bases between the two ends. In DNA, the CDR3 is TGTGCCAGCAGCTTAGGAGGCCCCCCCTTCACAGATACGCAGTATTTT. Amino acids: CASSLGGPPFTDTQYF.

This CDR3 reads CASMRGSPLHF. Here the CDR3 DNA reads TGTGCCAGCATGCGGGGTTCACCCCTCCACTTT. The V call is TRBV6-6, the J call TRBJ1-6; no definite D call. The CDR3 has 11 residues. Germline CDR1 is MNHNY and CDR2 is SVGAGI (reference sequence). V gave up 7 bases and J gave up 9 bases, with 7 bases separating them.

Here the CDR3 DNA reads TGTGCCTGGAGTGCGACGGGACAGGGAAGCTACACCTTC. This sequence encodes CAWSATGQGSYTF. The V call is TRBV30, the J call TRBJ1-2; TRBD1 aligns across 9 bases. The CDR3 totals 13 residues. Trimming removed 1 base from V and 9 bases from J; junction bases left unmatched: 6. Germline CDR1 and CDR2: GTSNPN and SVGIG (reference sequence).

This chain joins TRBV4-1 and TRBJ2-5, with D unclear. Looked up from germline, CDR1 is MGHRA and CDR2 is YSYEKL. The CDR3 has 16 amino acids. V was shortened by 2 bases and J by 5 bases, with 18 bases between the two germline ends. The DNA for the CDR3 is TGCGCCAGCAGCCAAACAGATTCTGTACGTGGGGAGACCCAGTACTTC. Translation gives CASSQTDSVRGETQYF.

The chain has TRBV6-6 and TRBJ2-2; D might be TRBD1 (6 bases). Germline V CDR1 and CDR2: MNHNY, SVGAGI (reference sequence). V dropped 0 bases and J dropped 2 bases, with 10 bases sitting between them. The length of the CDR3 is 16 residues. DNA of the CDR3: TGTGCCAGCAGTTACTCTGGGGGCCACAACACCGGGGAGCTGTTTTTT. Its protein product is CASSYSGGHNTGELFF.

This clone was recorded only once. The rearrangement links TRBV29-1 to TRBJ2-5; 8 bases match TRBD2. Trimming removed 4 bases from V and 5 bases from J; junction bases left unmatched: 6. Germline CDR1 reads SQVTM; CDR2 reads ANQGSEA. This CDR3 contains 13 residues. CDR3 loop: CSVAAGGRETQYF. The CDR3, as DNA: TGCAGCGTTGCGGCGGGGGGTAGGGAGACCCAGTACTTC.